This T cell receptor (beta chain) was captured by sequencing in a study of T cell repertoires in cytomegalovirus infection. About the research overall: Both CMV infection and a matching HLA type were indicated by public TCR beta signatures.

On this clonotype itself: The antigen is undetermined.

General study points: HLA-C-restricted CMV-specific TCR beta clonotypes prevailed in the ex vivo response.

TCRdb reprocessed the reads with MiXCR, giving one entry per CDR3 protein. The sample lists about 700,000 distinct CDR3 sequences, roughly 33% occurring once. Per germline, CDR1 MNHNS and CDR2 SASEGT. This CDR3 region has 14 residues. V shed 6 bases and J shed 3 bases, with 11 bases lying between them. The starting material was cultured PBMCs, obtained from culture after CMV antigen stimulation. J is TRBJ1-4 and V is TRBV6-1; D may be TRBD1 (5 bases). The TCR originated in a human donor in good health (CMV status not recorded). Some clones in this sample may be carry-over from other donors' samples. The CDR3 sequence: CASRPQGSNEKLFF. Written as DNA, the CDR3 is TGTGCCAGCAGACCTCAGGGCTCTAATGAAAAACTGTTTTTT.